The 14 T cell receptor beta chains given below trace back to one sample, sequenced in a study of cytomegalovirus exposure and HLA in healthy donors. Use of 60 Vbeta and 13 Jbeta primers characterized the PCR. Profiling relied on immunoSEQ multiplex PCR, and the TCRdb table lists in-frame clones only, not all of them. In the table there are approximately 190,000 clones, 87% of which are singletons. Sequencing was carried out using PBMCs. Receptor source: a man aged 25 to 40 in good health and CMV-seronegative.

The rearrangement uses TRBV5-1 and TRBJ1-4; D not resolved. The CDR3 is 14 residues long. V lost 1 base and J 8 bases, leaving 12 bases between the germline ends. Germline CDR1 reads SGHRS; CDR2 reads YFSETQ. CDR3 protein: CASSLSKGDEKLFF. CDR3 DNA sequence: TGCGCCAGCAGCTTGTCGAAGGGAGACGAAAAACTGTTTTTT.

The chain combines TRBV6-9 with TRBJ2-7, with a weak D call TRBD1 (5 bases). V was clipped by 2 bases and J by 4 bases, with 12 bases between them. Germline CDR1 MNHGY, CDR2 SVAAGI. This CDR3 region has 14 residues. This CDR3 reads CASSYQRGWYEQYF. In DNA form, the CDR3 reads TGTGCCAGCAGTTATCAAAGGGGTTGGTACGAGCAGTACTTC.

The chain uses TRBV30 and TRBJ2-6, with D unclear. CDR1 is GTSNPN and CDR2 is SVGIG in the germline V gene (reference sequence). Trimming stripped 7 bases from V and 0 bases from J, with 4 bases between. The CDR3 covers 12 residues. DNA of the CDR3: TGTGCCTCCTACTCTGGGGCCAACGTCCTGACTTTC. Translation: CASYSGANVLTF.

This clone was seen just once. The V call is TRBV27, the J call TRBJ2-2; D is ambiguous. V lost 3 bases and J lost 1, with 3 bases in between. This CDR3 spans 13 amino acids. Per germline, CDR1 MNHEY and CDR2 SMNVEV (reference sequence). The CDR3 spells CASSFMNTGELFF. The CDR3 nucleotides are TGTGCCAGCAGTTTTATGAACACCGGGGAGCTGTTTTTT.

The rearrangement joins TRBV5-6 to TRBJ1-1; tentatively, D is TRBD1 (5 bases). The V and J ends lost 3 bases and 10 bases respectively, with 19 bases between them. Germline loops: CDR1 SGHDT, CDR2 YYEEEE. This CDR3 is built from 14 residues. The CDR3 bases are TGTGCCAGCAGCTGGGGCGGAAACGGGGGACTAGCTTTCTTT. Its translation: CASSWGGNGGLAFF.

This rearrangement joins TRBV7-2 to TRBJ1-4; D uncertain. V was cut by 1 base and J by 12 bases, with 12 bases left in between. The CDR3 is 13 residues long. Germline V gives CDR1 SGHTA, CDR2 FQGNSA. The CDR3 nucleotides are TGTGCCAGCAGCTTAGTACCCCTTGGAGAACTGTTTTTT. Its translation is CASSLVPLGELFF.

This clone was detected a few times. The chain joins TRBV6-5 to TRBJ1-6; TRBD1 might be the D (5 bases). This CDR3 region has 15 residues. V lost 2 bases to trimming and J lost 0 bases, with 5 bases between them. The germline CDR1 and CDR2 sequences are MNHEY and SVGAGI. CDR3 in DNA: TGTGCCAGCAGTTACGACAGCTCCTATAATTCACCCCTCCACTTT. It translates to CASSYDSSYNSPLHF.

The V and J genes are TRBV28 and TRBJ1-5; 8 bases are shared with TRBD1. The CDR3 is 15 residues long. The germline gives CDR1 MDHEN, CDR2 SYDVKM. The V and J ends lost 1 base and 2 bases, in that order; junction bases with no gene match: 1. Here the CDR3 reads CASSLLTGGNQPQHF. CDR3 bases: TGTGCCAGCAGTTTATTGACAGGGGGCAATCAGCCCCAGCATTTT.

This clone was observed a few times. The chain has TRBV7-2 and TRBJ2-1, with D perhaps TRBD2 (7 bases). CDR3 length equals 15 residues. Germline values: CDR1 SGHTA, CDR2 FQGNSA. Trimming left V 1 base short and J 7 bases short, with 14 bases between. The CDR3 region is CASSLEGGTWNEQFF. CDR3 coding DNA: TGTGCCAGCAGCTTAGAGGGGGGGACTTGGAATGAGCAGTTCTTC.

The chain is built from TRBV6-6 and TRBJ2-1; TRBD1 is a possible D gene (5 bases). Trimming pared 5 bases from V and 6 bases from J, leaving 14 bases between. CDR1 and CDR2 (germline): MNHNY, SVGAGI (reference sequence). The CDR3 spans 14 residues. The CDR3 sequence is CASSPPGNTNEQFF. The CDR3 DNA is TGTGCCAGCAGTCCCCCAGGGAACACCAATGAGCAGTTCTTC.

The chain joins TRBV6-6 to TRBJ1-5; 8 bases fit TRBD1. The CDR3 spans 15 residues. Looked up from germline, CDR1 is MNHNY and CDR2 is SVGAGI (reference sequence). The ends lost 6 bases at V and 2 bases at J; junction bases unmatched: 6. The CDR3 sequence is CASSRDRGGNQPQHF. DNA of the CDR3: TGTGCCAGCAGCAGAGACAGGGGTGGCAATCAGCCCCAGCATTTT.

The chain combines TRBV4-3 with TRBJ2-7, with 12 bases identical to TRBD2. This CDR3 spans 17 amino acids. V lost 0 bases to trimming and J lost 1 base; unmatched junction nucleotides: 4. CDR1 and CDR2 from the germline V gene are LGHNA and YSLEER. The CDR3 bases are TGCGCCAGCAGCCAAGATTTCGGACTAGCGGGGTCCTACGAGCAGTACTTC. Translated: CASSQDFGLAGSYEQYF.

The V call is TRBV7-9, the J call TRBJ2-1, with D hard to call. CDR1 and CDR2 from the germline V gene are SEHNR and FQNEAQ (reference sequence). There are 13 residues in the CDR3. V was clipped by 5 bases and J by 1 base, with 6 bases between them. CDR3 bases: TGTGCCAGCAGCCCCGTATCCTACAATGAGCAGTTCTTC. Its protein product is CASSPVSYNEQFF.

CDR3 coding DNA: TGTGCCAGTATTGGAGTGTCAGGTAGCAGGGATGGCTACACCTTC. This encodes CASIGVSGSRDGYTF. The chain links TRBV19 to TRBJ1-2; possible D gene TRBD1, 5 bases. CDR1 and CDR2 from the germline V gene are LNHDA and SQIVND (reference sequence). CDR3 length: 15 residues. The V and J ends lost 7 bases and 6 bases respectively, with 21 bases between them.